The present TCR beta chain was sequenced within a study of OX40 agonist ivuxolimab in advanced cancers. Study information: Participants, 82.7% male, averaged approximately 60 years of age, ranging from about 23 to 85. Partial responses were achieved by three patients, of whom one had hepatocellular carcinoma and two had cutaneous melanoma.

This clone was picked up one time. Antigen specificity is unknown. Trimming stripped 5 bases from V and 5 bases from J, with 19 bases between. CDR1 MGHRA and CDR2 YSYEKL come from the germline V gene. The CDR3 has 17 residues. The protocol was immunoSEQ multiplex PCR, while the TCRdb copy is restricted to in-frame clones and leaves out a portion. The sample lists about 28,000 clones, more than 65% seen once, with around 10% in the top ten. Notes on the study in general: No determination was made of the antigen specificity of the expanded peripheral T cells.

The source was CD4+ or CD8+ T cells sorted from blood, collected in a trial of the OX40 agonist ivuxolimab. The chain recombines TRBV4-1 with TRBJ2-6; D is ambiguous. The TCR sequence derives from an adult with an advanced solid tumor such as melanoma, head and neck, liver or kidney cancer. Here the CDR3 DNA reads TGCGCCAGCAGCGTAGCAGAACCACAAAGTCGGGCCAACGTCCTGACTTTC. The encoded protein is CASSVAEPQSRANVLTF.